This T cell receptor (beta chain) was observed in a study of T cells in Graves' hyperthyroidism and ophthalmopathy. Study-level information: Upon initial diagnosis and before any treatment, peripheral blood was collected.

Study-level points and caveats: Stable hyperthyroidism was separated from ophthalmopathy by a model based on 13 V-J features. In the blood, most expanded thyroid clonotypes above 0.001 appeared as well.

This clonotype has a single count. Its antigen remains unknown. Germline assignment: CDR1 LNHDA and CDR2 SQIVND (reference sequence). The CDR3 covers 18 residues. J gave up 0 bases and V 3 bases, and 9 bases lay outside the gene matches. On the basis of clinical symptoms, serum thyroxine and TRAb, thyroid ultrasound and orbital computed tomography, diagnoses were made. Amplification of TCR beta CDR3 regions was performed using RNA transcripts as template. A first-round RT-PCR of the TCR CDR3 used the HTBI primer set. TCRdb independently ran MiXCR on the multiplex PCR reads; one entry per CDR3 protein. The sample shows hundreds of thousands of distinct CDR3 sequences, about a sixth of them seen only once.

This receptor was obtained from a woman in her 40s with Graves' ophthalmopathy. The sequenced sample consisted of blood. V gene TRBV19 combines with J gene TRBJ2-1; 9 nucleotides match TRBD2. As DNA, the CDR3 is TGTGCCAGTAGTATGGGTAGCGGGAGACCCAGCTCCTACAATGAGCAGTTCTTC. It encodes CASSMGSGRPSSYNEQFF.